This TCR beta chain was recorded in a study of T cell repertoires in cytomegalovirus infection (dated by TCRdb to between 2018 and 2021). Concerning the study at large: Recently identified HLA-C-restricted CMV epitopes, whose presentation resists viral immunomodulation, were targeted by peptide stimulations together with well-studied HLA-B-restricted epitopes. Donor HLA type was relevant to the analysis, as public TCR beta signatures indicated carriage of CMV infection together with the matching HLA type. Study-level results and caveats: The ex vivo response was dominated by HLA-C-restricted CMV-specific TCR beta clonotypes, which also provided the single most frequent clonotype in two of eight donors. In both this cohort and an independent cohort of some 370 donors, the cumulative frequency of public TCR beta family members distinguished carriers of CMV infection plus the relevant HLA type.

Sequenced on an Illumina HiSeq 1500. TCRdb trimmed public reads at Q25 via fastp, called clones via MiXCR and kept in-frame beta chains. CDR3 protein sequences are deduplicated, and each keeps its most common genes and DNA. Here the sample has 450,000 to 550,000 distinct CDR3 sequences; under 55% occur a single time. About 41% of the sample is held by the ten biggest clonotypes. The CDR3 covers 19 residues, taking in both the cysteine and the phenylalanine. Only CDR3 DNA is held: 57 bases, read in frame from base 1. The germline V and J ends show losses of 6 bases and 0 bases respectively, and no gene match explains 14 bases of the junction. Explained via the paper, the treatment or condition label denotes: in vitro stimulation with specific CMV peptide epitopes to enrich CMV-specific T cells. This clonotype came up a few times. Its antigen remains unidentified. There are no base qualities to consult, and no much larger clone falls within one base.

This receptor chain uses TRBV12-3 or TRBV12-4 and TRBJ2-3, and 11 junctional nucleotides match TRBD2. The sequenced sample was cultured PBMCs, obtained from culture after CMV antigen stimulation. The TCR originated in a human donor in good health (CMV status not recorded). Some clones in this sample may be carry-over from other donors' samples. In nucleotides, the sequence is TGTGCCAGCAGCCACCGTGGTAGCGGGGGGGCCGGGAGCACAGATACGCAGTATTTT. This sequence encodes CASSHRGSGGAGSTDTQYF.